This TCR beta chain was retrieved from a study of control samples from healthy donors and cancer patients. This clone was picked up one time. The assay was immunoSEQ multiplex PCR, and TCRdb's table has in-frame clones only and misses some. The top ten hold about 2.7% of the sample, which has some 130,000 clones, 90% seen once. The V gene's germline CDR1 is SGHRS and CDR2 YFSETQ. V was clipped by 4 bases and J by 4 bases; unmatched bases: 6. The CDR3 spans 15 residues. The V gene is TRBV5-1, the J gene TRBJ2-2; the match to TRBD1 covers 8 bases. The receptor was isolated from a man aged 35 to 55 in good health. Sequencing was done on a sample of blood. The DNA of the CDR3 is TGCGCCAGCAGCGGGGACAGGATAGGCACCGGGGAGCTGTTTTTT. Its protein product is CASSGDRIGTGELFF.